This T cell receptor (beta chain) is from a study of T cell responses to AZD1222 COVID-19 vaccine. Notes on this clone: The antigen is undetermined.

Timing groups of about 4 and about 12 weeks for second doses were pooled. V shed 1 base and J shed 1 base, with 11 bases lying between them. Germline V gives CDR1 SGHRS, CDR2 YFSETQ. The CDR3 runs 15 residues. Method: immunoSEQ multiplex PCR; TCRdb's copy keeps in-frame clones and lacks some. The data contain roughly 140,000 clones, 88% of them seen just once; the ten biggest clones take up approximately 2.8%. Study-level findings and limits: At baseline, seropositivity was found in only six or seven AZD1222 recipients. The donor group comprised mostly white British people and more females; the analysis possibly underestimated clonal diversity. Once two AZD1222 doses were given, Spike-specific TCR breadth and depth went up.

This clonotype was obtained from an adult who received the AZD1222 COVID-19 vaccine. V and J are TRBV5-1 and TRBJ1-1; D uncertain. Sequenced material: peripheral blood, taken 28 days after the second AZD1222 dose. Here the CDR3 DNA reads TGCGCCAGCAGCTTGCCGAGGGTTCAGAACACTGAAGCTTTCTTT. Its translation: CASSLPRVQNTEAFF.